A selection of T cell receptor gamma chains follows, all from one sample in a study of Vδ1+ human thymocytes. TCRdb repeated clone calling on the multiplex PCR reads with CATT. The sample shows 25,000 to 30,000 gamma-chain clones, roughly a fifth of them seen only once. Sequencing used Vdelta1+ gamma-delta thymocytes from the thymus. These receptor sequences come from a boy younger than two who had congenital heart surgery. The CDR3 runs from the conserved cysteine through the conserved F or W.

14 TRGV3 CATWERLNYYKKLF
15 TRGV4 CATWDGNPNYYKKLF
14 TRGV8 CATWDTPRRDKKLF
14 TRGV3 CATWDGPDYYKKLF
16 TRGV4 CTTWDKWRSSDWIKTF
13 TRGV5 CATWDSRGGKKLF
12 TRGV4 CATWDKGHKKLF
14 TRGV3 CATWDSGSDWIKTF
15 TRGV4 CATWDGPAIYYKKLF
14 TRGV4 CATWDGPLGYKKLF
10 TRGV9 CALWELGKLF
9 TRGV5 CATWDRLLF
15 TRGV9 CALWEVQGGDWIKTF
14 TRGV4 CATWDGLHYYKKLF
13 TRGV9 CALWGIKLYKKLF
13 TRGV5 CATWVRRFYKKLF
11 TRGV9 CALWESYKKLF
13 TRGV5 CATWDNRDYKKLF
13 TRGV4 CATWSLNYYKKLF
13 TRGV2 CATWGRNYYKKLF
13 TRGV3 CATWDTISYKKLF
10 TRGV2 CATWEGKKLF
11 TRGV9 CALWEVDGKLF
14 TRGV3 CATWDLLAGEGKLF
15 TRGV9 CALWEVQSSDWIKTF
12 TRGV9 CALWECDYKKLF
14 TRGV9 CALWEMSNYYKKLF
13 TRGV5 CATWESRLDKKLF
13 TRGV9 CALWEVEGYKKLF
14 TRGV2 CATWDEKGYYKKLF
15 TRGV3 CATWDEGKNYYKKLF